This TCR beta chain appears in the sequencing data of a study of cytomegalovirus exposure and HLA in healthy donors. This clone was counted only a few times. Antigen unknown. Primers included in the PCR were 60 Vbeta and 13 Jbeta primers. Repertoires were generated with immunoSEQ multiplex PCR, while TCRdb's copy carries only in-frame clones and drops some. This repertoire shows 170,000 or so clones, 80% found once; its top ten account for 1%. V was clipped by 5 bases and J by 7 bases; unmatched bases: 18. The CDR3 contains 18 residues. Germline values: CDR1 LGHNA, CDR2 YNFKEQ. Broader study findings: Fewer N-insertions than the roughly 670-donor mean were reportedly shown by an Asian-associated ancestry cluster in a later analysis. Researchers reported in a later analysis that a missense DCLRE1C variant was tied to TCR beta V- and J-gene trimming.

Material: PBMCs. This chain connects TRBV4-2 to TRBJ1-4; TRBD1 matches 8 bases. This clonotype was obtained from a woman in her forties or fifties in good health and CMV-seropositive. CDR3 DNA sequence: TGTGCCAGCAGCTCGAATGGTTCACCGACAGGGGACGGTGAAAAACTGTTTTTT. Translated, it gives CASSSNGSPTGDGEKLFF.